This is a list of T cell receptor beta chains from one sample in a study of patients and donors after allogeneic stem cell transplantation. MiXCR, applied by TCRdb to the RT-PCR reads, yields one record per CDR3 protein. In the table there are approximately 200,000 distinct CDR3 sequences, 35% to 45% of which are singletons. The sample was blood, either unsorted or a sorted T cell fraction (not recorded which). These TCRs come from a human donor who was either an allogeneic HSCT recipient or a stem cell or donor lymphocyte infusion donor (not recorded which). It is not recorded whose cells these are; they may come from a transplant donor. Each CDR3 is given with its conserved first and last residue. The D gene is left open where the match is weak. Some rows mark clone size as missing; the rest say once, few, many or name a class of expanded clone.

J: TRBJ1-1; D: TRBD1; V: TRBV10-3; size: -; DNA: TGTGCCATCACCACTTCGACAGGGTTAGGGGACACTGAAGCTTTCTTT; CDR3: CAITTSTGLGDTEAFF
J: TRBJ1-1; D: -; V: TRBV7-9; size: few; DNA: TGTGCCAGCAGTCACGAAGCTTTCTTT; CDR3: CASSHEAFF
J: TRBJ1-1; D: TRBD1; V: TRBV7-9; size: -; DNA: TGTGCCAGCAGCCTAGGACAGGGGGCAGGGTCTGAAGCTTTCTTT; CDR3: CASSLGQGAGSEAFF
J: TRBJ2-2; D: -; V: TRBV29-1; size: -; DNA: TGCAGCGTTGGGACGGCCGACACCGGGGAGCTGTTTTTT; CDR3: CSVGTADTGELFF
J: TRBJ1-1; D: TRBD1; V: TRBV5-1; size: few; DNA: TGCGCCAGCAGCCCTCCCTACAGGGGGAGGCACACTGAAGCTTTCTTT; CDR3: CASSPPYRGRHTEAFF
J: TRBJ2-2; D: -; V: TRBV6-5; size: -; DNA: TGTGCCAGCAGCCCACGGGGAATTAACACCGGGGAGCTGTTTTTT; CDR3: CASSPRGINTGELFF
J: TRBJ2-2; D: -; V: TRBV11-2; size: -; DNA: TGTGCCAGCAGCCCCCATCCGAAGGACACCGGGGAGCTGTTTTTT; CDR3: CASSPHPKDTGELFF
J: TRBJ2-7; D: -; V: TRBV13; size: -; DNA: TGTGCCAGCAGCTTCCAGGGAAACTACGAGCAGTACTTC; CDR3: CASSFQGNYEQYF
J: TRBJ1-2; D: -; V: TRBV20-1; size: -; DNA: TGCAGTGCTAGTTTGGGGACGGGCTACACCTTC; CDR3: CSASLGTGYTF
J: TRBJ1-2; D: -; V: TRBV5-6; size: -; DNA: TGTGCCAGCAGCTTTGTACAGTATAACTATGGCTACACCTTC; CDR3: CASSFVQYNYGYTF
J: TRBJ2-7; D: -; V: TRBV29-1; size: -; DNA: TGCAGCGCCCGGACCCATTCCTACGAGCAGTACTTC; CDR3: CSARTHSYEQYF
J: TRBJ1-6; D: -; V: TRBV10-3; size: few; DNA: TGTGCCATCAGTATAGACCCTTATAATTCACCCCTCCACTTT; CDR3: CAISIDPYNSPLHF